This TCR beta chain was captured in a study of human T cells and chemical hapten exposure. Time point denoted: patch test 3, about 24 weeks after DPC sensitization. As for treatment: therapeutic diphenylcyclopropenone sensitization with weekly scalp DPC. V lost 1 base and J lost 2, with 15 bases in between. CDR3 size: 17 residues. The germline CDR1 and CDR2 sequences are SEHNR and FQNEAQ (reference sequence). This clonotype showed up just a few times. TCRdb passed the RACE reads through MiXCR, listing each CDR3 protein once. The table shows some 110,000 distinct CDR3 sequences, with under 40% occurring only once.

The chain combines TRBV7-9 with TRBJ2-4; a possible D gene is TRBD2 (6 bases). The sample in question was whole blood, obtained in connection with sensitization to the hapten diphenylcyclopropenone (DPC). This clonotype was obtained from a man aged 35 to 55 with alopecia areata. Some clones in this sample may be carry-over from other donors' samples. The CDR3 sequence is CASSLGPGRGSKNIQYF. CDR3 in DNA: TGTGCCAGCAGCTTAGGGCCGGGGCGGGGATCCAAAAACATTCAGTACTTC.